The source of this TCR beta chain is a study of a mutant IDH1 vaccine in newly diagnosed glioma. As regards this clone: Antigen specificity is unknown.

Sequenced by immunoSEQ multiplex PCR; TCRdb stores in-frame clones only, minus some. The table has 45,000 to 60,000 clones, 88% seen once. There are 12 residues in the CDR3. The germline V gene encodes CDR1 SNHLY and CDR2 FYNNEI. V was clipped by 5 bases and J by 7 bases, with 11 bases between them. Documented time point: week 35, safety follow-up. One vaccine dose held 300 ug of mutant IDH1 20-mer peptide and came with topical imiquimod. This TCR was sampled from a woman aged 40 to 49 with glioma. Specimen: PBMCs, collected from a glioma patient whose treatment included an IDH1 peptide vaccine. The chain has TRBV2 and TRBJ1-1; D is ambiguous. CDR3 sequence (DNA): TGTGCCAGCAGTAGGAGGGATCGTGAAGCTTTCTTT. This encodes CASSRRDREAFF.